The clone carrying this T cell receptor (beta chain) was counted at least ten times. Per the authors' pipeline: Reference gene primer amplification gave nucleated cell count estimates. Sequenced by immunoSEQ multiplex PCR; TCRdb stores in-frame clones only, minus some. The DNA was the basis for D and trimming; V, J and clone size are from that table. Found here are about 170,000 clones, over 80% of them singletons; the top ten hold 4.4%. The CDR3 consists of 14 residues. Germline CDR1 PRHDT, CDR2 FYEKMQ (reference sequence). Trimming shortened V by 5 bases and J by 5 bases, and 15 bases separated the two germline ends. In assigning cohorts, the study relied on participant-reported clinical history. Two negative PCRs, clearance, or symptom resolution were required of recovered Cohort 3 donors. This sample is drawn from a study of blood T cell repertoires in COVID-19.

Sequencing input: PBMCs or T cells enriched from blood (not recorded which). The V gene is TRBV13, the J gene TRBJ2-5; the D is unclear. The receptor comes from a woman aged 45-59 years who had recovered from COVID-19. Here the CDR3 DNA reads TGTGCCAGCAGCCCGCGTGGATACTATGAGACCCAGTACTTC. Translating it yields CASSPRGYYETQYF.